This T cell receptor beta chain was sequenced in a study of blood T cell repertoires in COVID-19. Overall study: Italy, Spain and the United States were the sources of the convalescent and acute COVID-19 samples. T cells, B-cell-depleted T cells, or PBMCs provided the cDNA or gDNA that served as material.

Germline V lookup: CDR1 SGHDT, CDR2 YYEEEE. J lost 2 bases, V lost 0 bases, and 5 bases had no gene match. The CDR3 has 17 amino acids. Original data processing: Scientists estimated how many nucleated cells there were by amplifying reference gene primers. Repertoires were generated with immunoSEQ multiplex PCR, while TCRdb's copy carries only in-frame clones and drops some. V, J and clone size derive from that table, while D and trimming were established from the DNA sequence. This table has 150,000 to 200,000 clones, approximately 79% appearing once. V and J are TRBV5-6 and TRBJ2-2; 9 positions agree with TRBD2. The sample comprised peripheral blood. This receptor was taken from an elderly woman with acute or convalescent COVID-19. CDR3 sequence (DNA): TGTGCCAGCAGCTTGGCGGCTAGCGGGACTAACACCGGGGAGCTGTTTTTT. This gives the protein CASSLAASGTNTGELFF. Looking up the rest from reference TRBV5-6 and TRBJ2-2 gives the full variable domain: DAGVTQSPTHLIKTRGQQVTLRCSPKSGHDTVSWYQQALGQGPQFIFQYYEEEERQRGNFPDRFSGHQFPNYSSELNVNALLLGDSALYLCASSLAASGTNTGELFFGEGSRLTVL.